This is a list of T cell receptor beta chains from one sample in a study of molecular identifiers for immune sequencing clone quantification. TCRdb processed the PCR reads anew with MiXCR; each CDR3 protein has one entry. The sample records some 88,000 distinct CDR3 sequences, under 25% being singletons. Input material: naive CD8+ T cells from blood, with Jurkat cell RNA spiked in. The source is a human donor in good health. Some libraries in this study had Jurkat cell RNA spiked in. CDR3s include the opening cysteine and the closing phenylalanine or tryptophan. Fields, in order: J gene, V gene, clone size, CDR3 length, D gene, CDR3 protein, CDR3 DNA. The D gene is left open where the match is weak. Rows give clone size only sometimes, using once, few, many, or a class for an expanded clone.

>TRBJ1-1|TRBV6-2/TRBV6-3|few|14|.
CASSFWQLNTEAFF
TGTGCCAGCAGTTTTTGGCAGTTGAACACTGAAGCTTTCTTT
>TRBJ1-4|TRBV10-2|many|14|TRBD1
CASRSTGAEEKLFF
TGCGCCAGCAGATCGACAGGGGCGGAGGAAAAACTGTTTTTT
>TRBJ1-1|TRBV5-5|.|15|TRBD1
CASSEIWTGETEAFF
TGTGCCAGCAGCGAGATCTGGACAGGAGAAACTGAAGCTTTCTTT
>TRBJ2-7|TRBV9|many|16|.
CASSRWATLTSYEQYF
TGTGCCAGCAGCAGATGGGCAACCCTGACTTCCTACGAGCAGTACTTC
>TRBJ2-7|TRBV28|many|17|TRBD1
CASSFARSGTGWYEQYF
TGTGCCAGCAGTTTTGCTCGGTCCGGGACAGGGTGGTACGAGCAGTACTTC
>TRBJ2-1|TRBV20-1|.|15|TRBD2
CSARTSGSRYNEQFF
TGCAGTGCTAGAACTAGCGGGAGTCGATACAATGAGCAGTTCTTC
>TRBJ2-7|TRBV20-1|many|15|.
CSASELAGDSYEQYF
TGCAGTGCTAGTGAGCTGGCAGGGGATTCCTACGAGCAGTACTTC
>TRBJ2-7|TRBV19|many|15|TRBD2
CASSTQGLAITEQYF
TGTGCCAGTAGTACCCAGGGACTAGCGATTACCGAGCAGTACTTC
>TRBJ2-5|TRBV4-2|few|17|TRBD2
CASSQLPGLAGIETQYF
TGTGCCAGCAGCCAATTACCGGGACTAGCGGGAATAGAGACCCAGTACTTC
>TRBJ2-7|TRBV9|many|16|.
CASSVVRDRLTYEQYF
TGTGCCAGCAGCGTAGTCCGGGACCGCTTAACCTACGAGCAGTACTTC
>TRBJ1-1|TRBV9|.|15|.
CASSPALGSGTEAFF
TGTGCCAGCAGCCCCGCTCTAGGGTCGGGCACTGAAGCTTTCTTT
>TRBJ2-7|TRBV30|many|11|.
CAWSVSYEQYF
TGTGCCTGGAGTGTAAGCTACGAGCAGTACTTC
>TRBJ2-3|TRBV19|many|17|TRBD2
CASSRGREREISDTQYF
TGTGCCAGTAGTAGGGGTCGCGAGCGGGAGATCTCAGATACGCAGTATTTT
>TRBJ2-1|TRBV29-1|.|15|TRBD1
CSVGGDRGYNNEQFF
TGCAGCGTTGGGGGGGACAGGGGATACAACAATGAGCAGTTCTTC
>TRBJ2-5|TRBV7-9|.|15|.
CASSLDGPGTGAQYF
TGTGCCAGCAGCTTAGACGGCCCCGGCACTGGGGCCCAGTACTTC
>TRBJ2-2|TRBV20-1|few|13|.
CSAPLENTGELFF
TGCAGTGCGCCCCTCGAGAACACCGGGGAGCTGTTTTTT
>TRBJ2-3|TRBV4-1|many|20|.
CASSQESHGPISGSTDTQYF
TGCGCCAGCAGCCAAGAAAGCCACGGGCCGATTAGTGGATCCACAGATACGCAGTATTTT
>TRBJ2-2|TRBV29-1|few|15|TRBD2
CSVELAGANTGELFF
TGCAGCGTTGAACTAGCGGGAGCTAACACCGGGGAGCTGTTTTTT
>TRBJ1-5|TRBV19|few|15|.
CASSLGTRGNQPQHF
TGTGCCAGTAGTTTGGGGACGAGGGGCAATCAGCCCCAGCATTTT
>TRBJ2-7|TRBV30|many|12|TRBD1
CAWSDDRGEQYF
TGTGCCTGGTCCGACGACAGGGGCGAGCAGTACTTC
>TRBJ1-1|TRBV4-3|many|17|.
CASSQEWGARVRTEAFF
TGCGCCAGCAGCCAAGAATGGGGGGCCCGAGTCCGCACTGAAGCTTTCTTT
>TRBJ1-5|TRBV6-2/TRBV6-3|many|13|.
CASNPPNNQPQHF
TGTGCCAGCAACCCACCAAACAATCAGCCCCAGCATTTT